One sample yielded the 27 T cell receptor beta chains listed below, sequenced in a study of T cells in Graves' hyperthyroidism and ophthalmopathy. Researchers took RNA transcripts and amplified the TCR beta CDR3 regions from them. Primed by the HTBI set, a first-round RT-PCR was run on the TCR CDR3. TCRdb re-derived calls from the multiplex PCR reads in MiXCR, one entry per CDR3 protein. The profile shows about 400,000 distinct CDR3 sequences, 13% of them singletons. Material for sequencing was blood. These receptors all stem from a woman in her late teens or twenties with Graves' hyperthyroidism.

This clonotype was detected many times. V and J are TRBV2 and TRBJ2-2; 8 bases are shared with TRBD1. The length of the CDR3 is 16 residues. CDR1 and CDR2 (germline): SNHLY, FYNNEI. V was pared by 6 bases and J by 7 bases, with 13 bases of the junction left unmatched. CDR3 in DNA: TGTGCCAGCAGCCTTCACCAGGACAGGGCTGACGGGGAGCTGTTTTTT. It codes for CASSLHQDRADGELFF.

At least ten counts were recorded for this clonotype. The CDR3 coding sequence is TGTGCCAGCAGCGAGGTCAGTTCTGAAGCTTTCTTT. Protein: CASSEVSSEAFF. This rearrangement joins TRBV7-9 to TRBJ1-1, with D unclear. V was clipped by 5 bases and J by 6 bases, with 10 bases between them. Germline-derived CDR1 and CDR2 are SEHNR and FQNEAQ (reference sequence). CDR3 size: 12 residues.

This clonotype was detected ten times or more. The gene calls are TRBV27 and TRBJ2-5; D call uncertain. CDR3 size: 12 residues. The germline V gene encodes CDR1 MNHEY and CDR2 SMNVEV (reference sequence). The V and J ends lost 2 bases and 12 bases respectively, with 13 bases between them. The CDR3 region is CASSLPRDWKYF. The CDR3 DNA is TGTGCCAGCAGTTTACCAAGAGACTGGAAGTACTTC.

This clonotype was seen only a few times. A read error may explain this, as a much larger clone is one base away. This rearrangement joins TRBV11-3 to TRBJ2-1, with no clear D. The V gene lost 8 bases and the J gene lost 8 bases, with 13 bases spanning the gap. CDR1 is SGHNT, CDR2 YENEEA, per germline. This CDR3 is built from 12 residues. This CDR3 is CASCPASDEQFF. CDR3 DNA: TGTGCCAGCTGCCCGGCCAGCGATGAGCAGTTCTTC.

This clonotype came up many times. This sequence joins TRBV28 and TRBJ2-1; 9 bases are shared with TRBD1. Germline V gene sequence: CDR1 MDHEN, CDR2 SYDVKM. The V segment lost 7 bases and the J segment 4 bases; nucleotides outside the gene matches: 8. This CDR3 is 15 amino acids long. The CDR3 loop reads CASTPGTGYYNEQFF. CDR3 sequence (DNA): TGTGCCAGCACTCCTGGGACAGGGTATTACAATGAGCAGTTCTTC.

This clonotype came up a few times. This rearrangement joins TRBV3-1 to TRBJ2-7, with 9 bases identical to TRBD1. Germline-derived CDR1 and CDR2 are LGHDT and YNNKEL (reference sequence). Trimming cost V 5 bases and J 2 bases; bases outside gene matches: 10. The CDR3 totals 16 residues. The CDR3 coding sequence is TGTGCCAGCAGCAGGGGACAGGGCATCGGTCCCTACGAGCAGTACTTC. This codes for CASSRGQGIGPYEQYF.

The genes are TRBV5-6 and TRBJ1-6; D remains ambiguous. V was clipped by 3 bases and J by 1 base, with 20 bases between them. The CDR3 is 19 amino acids. Germline loops: CDR1 SGHDT, CDR2 YYEEEE. The CDR3 sequence is CASSSSEDNLRSYNSPLHF. CDR3 coding DNA: TGTGCCAGCAGCTCAAGCGAGGATAACTTAAGGTCCTATAATTCACCCCTCCACTTT.

About this clonotype: A much bigger clone sits one base away, suggesting this may be a read error. This chain links TRBV6-2 or TRBV6-3 with TRBJ2-5; D remains unclear. Germline V gene data show CDR1 as MNHEY and CDR2 as SVGEGT. This CDR3 contains 13 residues. V lost 6 bases and J 5 bases, leaving 13 bases between the germline ends. CDR3: CASSPIDAETQYF. The CDR3 nucleotides read TGTGCCAGCAGCCCGATTGACGCGGAGACCCAGTACTTC.

This clonotype was recorded many times. The rearrangement joins TRBV6-2 or TRBV6-3 to TRBJ1-2; 7 bases map to TRBD1. The CDR3 length is 14 residues. The germline V gene encodes CDR1 MNHEY and CDR2 SVGEGT. V shed 6 bases and J 8 bases; nucleotides not matched to a gene: 12. CDR3 residues: CASSITRDSGGYTF. The CDR3 bases are TGTGCCAGCAGCATCACCCGGGACAGTGGGGGCTACACCTTC.

This clonotype was counted at least ten times. The J gene is TRBJ2-3, the V gene TRBV5-1; possible D gene TRBD1, 6 bases. The CDR3 spans 16 residues. V lost 4 bases to trimming and J lost 4 bases, with 19 bases between them. Looked up from germline, CDR1 is SGHRS and CDR2 is YFSETQ. The CDR3 is CASSPLTGSGADTQYF. The CDR3 DNA reads as TGCGCCAGCAGCCCACTGACAGGATCTGGCGCAGATACGCAGTATTTT. Complete variable domain (other parts from reference TRBV5-1 and TRBJ2-3): KAGVTQTPRYLIKTRGQQVTLSCSPISGHRSVSWYQQTPGQGLQFLFEYFSETQRNKGNFPGRFSGRQFSNSRSEMNVSTLELGDSALYLCASSPLTGSGADTQYFGPGTRLTVL.

In this sample, this clonotype turned up many times. This chain joins TRBV5-1 and TRBJ2-3, with 7 nucleotides matching TRBD2. The germline CDR1 and CDR2 sequences are SGHRS and YFSETQ. J gave up 2 bases and V 4 bases, and 10 bases lay outside the gene matches. The CDR3 is made up of 16 amino acids. The DNA for the CDR3 is TGCGCCAGCAGCCTCCCTTTAGCGGGTGTCACAGATACGCAGTATTTT. Its translation is CASSLPLAGVTDTQYF.

This clonotype appeared many times. V is TRBV30 and J is TRBJ1-1; D unclear. Trimming left V 4 bases short and J 0 bases short, with 3 bases between. CDR1 is GTSNPN and CDR2 is SVGIG in the germline V gene (reference sequence). The CDR3 has 11 residues. The CDR3 is CAWNLNTEAFF. CDR3 DNA: TGTGCCTGGAACTTGAACACTGAAGCTTTCTTT.

This clonotype was seen many times. The J gene is TRBJ1-1, the V gene TRBV4-2; D unclear. CDR1 LGHNA and CDR2 YNFKEQ come from the germline V gene. The V gene lost 0 bases and the J gene lost 5 bases, with 7 bases spanning the gap. CDR3 length equals 13 residues. CDR3 sequence (DNA): TGTGCCAGCAGCCAAGATCGCTTGACTGAAGCTTTCTTT. Its protein is CASSQDRLTEAFF.

This clonotype was seen ten or more times. The chain recombines TRBV11-2 with TRBJ2-1; tentatively, D is TRBD1 (6 bases). Germline CDR1 reads SGHAT; CDR2 reads FQNNGV. The V end was cut by 5 bases, the J end by 8 bases, with 16 bases between. This CDR3 contains 14 residues. This chain's CDR3 is CASSTTGREYEQFF. The CDR3 bases are TGTGCCAGCAGCACTACAGGGCGTGAGTATGAGCAGTTCTTC. The full variable domain, rest sourced from reference TRBV11-2 and TRBJ2-1, is EAGVAQSPRYKIIEKRQSVAFWCNPISGHATLYWYQQILGQGPKLLIQFQNNGVVDDSQLPKDRFSAERLKGVDSTLKIQPAKLEDSAVYLCASSTTGREYEQFFGPGTRLTVL.

This clonotype was counted many times. The chain carries TRBV14 and TRBJ2-1; D remains unclear. The CDR3 has 11 amino acids. The germline V gene encodes CDR1 SGHDN and CDR2 FVKESK. Deletions cut 6 bases from V and 8 bases from J, with 8 bases between. Written as DNA, the CDR3 is TGTGCCAGCAGTGCGTCGGATGAGCAGTTCTTC. Amino acids: CASSASDEQFF.

This clonotype was picked up many times. The chain is built from TRBV6-1 and TRBJ1-2, with TRBD1 as a possible D gene (5 bases). Germline CDR1 MNHNS, CDR2 SASEGT. The CDR3 contains 16 residues. Between the trimmed V and J ends, which lost 2 bases and 4 bases, there was a span of 17 bases. This chain's CDR3 is CASSEMGGPTVYGYTF. As DNA, the CDR3 is TGTGCCAGCAGTGAAATGGGGGGACCGACCGTCTATGGCTACACCTTC.

In its sample, this clonotype was seen many times. The chain is built from TRBV12-3 or TRBV12-4 and TRBJ2-1; D remains unclear. The CDR3 has 15 residues. V was clipped by 7 bases and J by 0 bases, with 13 bases between them. In DNA form, the CDR3 reads TGTGCCAGCACTGACATCACTTACTCCTACAATGAGCAGTTCTTC. This encodes CASTDITYSYNEQFF.

This clonotype was observed many times. The rearrangement links TRBV27 to TRBJ2-2; D is undetermined. Germline CDR1 MNHEY, CDR2 SMNVEV (reference sequence). CDR3 size: 13 residues. Trimming removed 5 bases from V and 5 bases from J, with 9 bases in between. CDR3 amino acids: CASSPPWTGELFF. CDR3 bases: TGTGCCAGCAGTCCCCCATGGACCGGGGAGCTGTTTTTT.

This clonotype has at least ten counts. This chain connects TRBV28 to TRBJ2-1; TRBD2 is a possible D gene (7 bases). The CDR3 extends over 16 amino acids. V lost 5 bases and J lost 6, with 20 bases in between. CDR1 and CDR2 (germline): MDHEN, SYDVKM. For the CDR3, the DNA is TGTGCCAGCAGTCGCGACGGGGGGACATTTTTCAATGAGCAGTTCTTC. Its translation: CASSRDGGTFFNEQFF.

This clonotype has ten or more counts. This chain uses TRBV12-3 or TRBV12-4 with TRBJ2-7, with 9 bases identical to TRBD2. The CDR3 is 13 amino acids. Germline trimming cut 5 bases from V and 4 bases from J; bases unmatched to any gene: 3. The CDR3 sequence is CASSVSGGYEQYF. Here the CDR3 DNA reads TGTGCCAGCAGTGTTAGCGGGGGTTACGAGCAGTACTTC.

This clonotype was recorded at least ten times. The V and J genes are TRBV28 and TRBJ2-7; D is possibly TRBD2 (6 bases). This CDR3 contains 17 residues. The V end lost 6 bases, the J end lost 0 bases, and 21 bases lay between the germline ends. From germline, CDR1 is MDHEN and CDR2 SYDVKM. CDR3 sequence: CASSPALPDGSSYEQYF. The DNA for the CDR3 is TGTGCCAGCAGCCCGGCCCTCCCCGACGGGAGCTCCTACGAGCAGTACTTC.

This clonotype was seen repeatedly, ten times or more. The rearrangement links TRBV11-1 to TRBJ2-1, with a weak D call TRBD2 (6 bases). V was shortened by 7 bases and J by 7 bases, with 14 bases between the two germline ends. This CDR3 region has 13 residues. Germline V CDR1 and CDR2: SGHAT, FQDESV (reference sequence). The chain's CDR3 is CASTWGLNNEQFF. The CDR3 coding sequence is TGTGCCAGCACGTGGGGACTCAATAATGAGCAGTTCTTC. Full variable domain (rest looked up from reference TRBV11-1 and TRBJ2-1): EAEVAQSPRYKITEKSQAVAFWCDPISGHATLYWYRQILGQGPELLVQFQDESVVDDSQLPKDRFSAERLKGVDSTLKIQPAELGDSAMYLCASTWGLNNEQFFGPGTRLTVL.

This clonotype was seen only a few times. The chain joins TRBV6-2 or TRBV6-3 to TRBJ1-6, with unresolved D. The V gene's germline CDR1 is MNHEY and CDR2 SVGEGT. The germline V and J ends were trimmed by 6 bases and 8 bases, with 8 bases remaining between them. This CDR3 has 12 amino acids. Here the CDR3 reads CASRRADSPLHF. The CDR3, as DNA: TGTGCCAGCAGGCGGGCTGATTCACCCCTCCACTTT.

In its sample, this clonotype was seen many times. This chain connects TRBV13 to TRBJ1-2; possibly TRBD1 for D (6 bases). Germline V gene sequence: CDR1 PRHDT, CDR2 FYEKMQ (reference sequence). CDR3 size: 15 residues. The V gene lost 5 bases and the J gene lost 4 bases, with 17 bases spanning the gap. The CDR3 loop reads CASSRPPTGSYGYTF. The CDR3 coding sequence is TGTGCCAGCAGCCGCCCCCCAACAGGGAGCTATGGCTACACCTTC.

Regarding this clonotype: Without the conserved terminal phenylalanine or tryptophan, this CDR3 likely stems from a read error. The V gene is TRBV20-1, the J gene TRBJ1-5; D gene uncertain. The V end was cut by 6 bases, the J end by 7 bases, with 16 bases between. The CDR3 consists of 13 residues. The germline V gene encodes CDR1 DFQATT and CDR2 SNEGSKA (reference sequence). CDR3 loop: CSALTAIRQPQHL. The CDR3 DNA follows: TGCAGTGCCCTTACAGCGATTCGGCAGCCCCAGCATCTT.

A remark on this clonotype: A much more abundant neighbour one base away suggests this may be a read error. J is TRBJ2-3 and V is TRBV7-2, with a tentative D call TRBD2 (5 bases). Between the trimmed V and J ends, which lost 3 bases and 5 bases, there was a span of 15 bases. Per germline, CDR1 SGHTA and CDR2 FQGNSA. The CDR3 totals 15 residues. The CDR3, as DNA: TGTGCCAGCAGCTTGTATTACACGGGAATAGATACGCAGTATTTT. This gives the protein CASSLYYTGIDTQYF.

There are many counts of this clonotype. The CDR3 reads CASSQDGHYEQYF. CDR3 nucleotides: TGCGCCAGCAGCCAAGACGGACACTACGAGCAGTACTTC. This chain uses TRBV4-1 with TRBJ2-7; possibly TRBD1 for D (5 bases). The V and J ends lost 0 bases and 3 bases respectively, with 6 bases between them. The CDR3 sequence is 13 residues long. CDR1 and CDR2 (germline): MGHRA, YSYEKL.